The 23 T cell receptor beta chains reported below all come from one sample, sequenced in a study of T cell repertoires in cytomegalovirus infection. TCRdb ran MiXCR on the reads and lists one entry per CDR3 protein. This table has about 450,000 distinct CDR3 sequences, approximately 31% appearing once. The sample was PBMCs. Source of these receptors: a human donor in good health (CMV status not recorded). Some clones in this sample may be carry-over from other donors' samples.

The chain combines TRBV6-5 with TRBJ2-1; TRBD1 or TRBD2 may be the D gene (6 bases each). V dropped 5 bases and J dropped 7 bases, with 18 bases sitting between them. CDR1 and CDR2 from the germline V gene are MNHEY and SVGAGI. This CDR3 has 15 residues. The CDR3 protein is CASSNSGGRGNEQFF. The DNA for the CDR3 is TGTGCCAGCAGTAATTCTGGGGGGCGAGGGAATGAGCAGTTCTTC.

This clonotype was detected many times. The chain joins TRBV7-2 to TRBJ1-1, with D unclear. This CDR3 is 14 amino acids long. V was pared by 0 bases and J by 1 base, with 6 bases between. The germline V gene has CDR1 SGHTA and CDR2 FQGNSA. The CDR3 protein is CASSLASGNTEAFF. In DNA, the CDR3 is TGTGCCAGCAGCTTAGCTTCCGGGAACACTGAAGCTTTCTTT. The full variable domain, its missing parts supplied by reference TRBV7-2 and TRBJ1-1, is GAGVSQSPSNKVTEKGKDVELRCDPISGHTALYWYRQSLGQGLEFLIYFQGNSAPDKSGLPSDRFSAERTGGSVSTLTIQRTQQEDSAVYLCASSLASGNTEAFFGQGTRLTVV.

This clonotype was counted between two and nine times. The DNA of the CDR3 is TGTGCCAGCAGCTTAAACGGGGCAGATACGCAGTATTTT. Amino acid sequence: CASSLNGADTQYF. The V call is TRBV7-2, the J call TRBJ2-3; D is perhaps TRBD2 (5 bases). Germline assignment: CDR1 SGHTA and CDR2 FQGNSA. V shed 2 bases and J shed 4 bases, with 7 bases lying between them. The CDR3 totals 13 residues.

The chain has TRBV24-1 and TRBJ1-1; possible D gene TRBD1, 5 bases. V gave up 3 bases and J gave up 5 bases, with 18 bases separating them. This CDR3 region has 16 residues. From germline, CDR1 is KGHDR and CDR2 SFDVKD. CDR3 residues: CATSDNSIGARTEAFF. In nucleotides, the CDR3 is TGTGCCACCAGTGATAACTCCATTGGGGCGAGAACTGAAGCTTTCTTT.

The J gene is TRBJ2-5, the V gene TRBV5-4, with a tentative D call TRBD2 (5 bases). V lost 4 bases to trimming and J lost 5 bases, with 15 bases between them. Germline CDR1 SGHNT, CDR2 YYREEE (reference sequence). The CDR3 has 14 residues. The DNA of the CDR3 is TGTGCCAGCAGCACTCAACTAGGTTTTGAGACCCAGTACTTC. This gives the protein CASSTQLGFETQYF.

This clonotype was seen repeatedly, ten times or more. Here the CDR3 reads CASSLAGDTYNEQFF. The CDR3 coding sequence is TGTGCCAGCAGTCTCGCAGGGGACACTTACAATGAGCAGTTCTTC. The V and J genes are TRBV6-2 or TRBV6-3 and TRBJ2-1, with D maybe TRBD1 (6 bases). Deletions cut 5 bases from V and 4 bases from J, with 15 bases between. Germline loops: CDR1 MNHEY, CDR2 SVGEGT. The length of the CDR3 is 15 residues.

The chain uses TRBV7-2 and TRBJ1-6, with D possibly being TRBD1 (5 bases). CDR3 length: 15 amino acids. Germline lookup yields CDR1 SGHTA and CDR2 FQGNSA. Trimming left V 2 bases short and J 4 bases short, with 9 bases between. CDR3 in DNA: TGTGCCAGCAGCTTACAGGGCAGTTATAATTCACCCCTCCACTTT. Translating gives CASSLQGSYNSPLHF.

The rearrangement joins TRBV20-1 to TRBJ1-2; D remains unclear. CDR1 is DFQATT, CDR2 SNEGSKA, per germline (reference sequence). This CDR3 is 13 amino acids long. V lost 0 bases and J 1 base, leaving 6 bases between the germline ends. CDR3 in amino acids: CSARDPLNYGYTF. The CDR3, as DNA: TGCAGTGCTAGAGATCCCCTTAACTATGGCTACACCTTC.

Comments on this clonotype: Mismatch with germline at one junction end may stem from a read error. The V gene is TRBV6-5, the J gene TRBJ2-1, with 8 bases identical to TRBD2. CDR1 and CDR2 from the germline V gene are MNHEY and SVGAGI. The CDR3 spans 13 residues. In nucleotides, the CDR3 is TGTGACAGCAGTTCCCCCGGGGGGGAGGAGCAGTTCTTC. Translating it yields CDSSSPGGEEQFF.

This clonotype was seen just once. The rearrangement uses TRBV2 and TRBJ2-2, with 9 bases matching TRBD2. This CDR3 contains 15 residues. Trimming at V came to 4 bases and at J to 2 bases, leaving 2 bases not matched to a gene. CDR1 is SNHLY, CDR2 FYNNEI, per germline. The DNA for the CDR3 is TGTGCCAGCAGTGGGACTAGCGCAAACACCGGGGAGCTGTTTTTT. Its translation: CASSGTSANTGELFF.

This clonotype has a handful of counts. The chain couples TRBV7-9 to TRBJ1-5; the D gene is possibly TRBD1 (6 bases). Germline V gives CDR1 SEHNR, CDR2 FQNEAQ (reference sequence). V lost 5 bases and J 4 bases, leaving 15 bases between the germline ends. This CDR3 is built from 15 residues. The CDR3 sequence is CASSPGALGNQPQHF. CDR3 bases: TGTGCCAGCAGCCCAGGGGCATTAGGTAATCAGCCCCAGCATTTT.

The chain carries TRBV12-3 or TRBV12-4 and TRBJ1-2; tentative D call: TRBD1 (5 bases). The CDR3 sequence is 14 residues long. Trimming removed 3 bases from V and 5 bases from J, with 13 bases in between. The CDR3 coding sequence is TGTGCCAGCAGTTTGGGAGGGGTCCTATATGGCTACACCTTC. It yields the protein CASSLGGVLYGYTF.

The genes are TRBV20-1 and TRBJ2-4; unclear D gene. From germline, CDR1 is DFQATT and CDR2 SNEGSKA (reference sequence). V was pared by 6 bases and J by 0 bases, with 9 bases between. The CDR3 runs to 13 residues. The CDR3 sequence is CSAAILAKNIQYF. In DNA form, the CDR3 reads TGCAGTGCGGCAATTCTAGCCAAAAACATTCAGTACTTC.

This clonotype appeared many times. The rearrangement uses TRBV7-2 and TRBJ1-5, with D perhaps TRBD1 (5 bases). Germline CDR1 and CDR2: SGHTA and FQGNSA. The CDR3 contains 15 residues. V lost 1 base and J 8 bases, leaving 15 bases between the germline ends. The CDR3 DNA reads TGTGCCAGCAGCTTAGGGGGGGGTGGCGTGGAGCCCCAGCATTTT. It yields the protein CASSLGGGGVEPQHF.

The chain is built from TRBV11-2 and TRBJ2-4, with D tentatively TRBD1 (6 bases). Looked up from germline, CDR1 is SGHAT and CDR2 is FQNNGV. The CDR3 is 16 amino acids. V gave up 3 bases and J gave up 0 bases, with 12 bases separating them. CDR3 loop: CASSFYRELAKNIQYF. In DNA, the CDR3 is TGTGCCAGCAGCTTTTACAGGGAACTAGCCAAAAACATTCAGTACTTC. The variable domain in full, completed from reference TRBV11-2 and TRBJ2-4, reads EAGVAQSPRYKIIEKRQSVAFWCNPISGHATLYWYQQILGQGPKLLIQFQNNGVVDDSQLPKDRFSAERLKGVDSTLKIQPAKLEDSAVYLCASSFYRELAKNIQYFGAGTRLSVL.

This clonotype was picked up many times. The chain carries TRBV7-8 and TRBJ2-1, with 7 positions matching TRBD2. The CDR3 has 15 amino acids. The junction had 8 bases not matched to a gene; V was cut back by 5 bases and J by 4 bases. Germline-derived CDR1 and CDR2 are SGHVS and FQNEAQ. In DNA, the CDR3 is TGTGCCAGCAGCGAAGAGACTAGCCCATACAATGAGCAGTTCTTC. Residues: CASSEETSPYNEQFF.

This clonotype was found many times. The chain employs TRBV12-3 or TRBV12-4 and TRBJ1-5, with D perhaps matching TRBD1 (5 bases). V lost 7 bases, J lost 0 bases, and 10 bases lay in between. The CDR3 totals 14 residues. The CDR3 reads CASNLGASNQPQHF. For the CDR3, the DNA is TGTGCCAGCAACCTAGGGGCTAGCAATCAGCCCCAGCATTTT.

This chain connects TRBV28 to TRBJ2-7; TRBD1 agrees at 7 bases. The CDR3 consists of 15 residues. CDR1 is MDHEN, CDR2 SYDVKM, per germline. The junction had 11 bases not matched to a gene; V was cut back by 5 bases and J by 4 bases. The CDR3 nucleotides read TGTGCCAGCAGTCCACTCCGGGACAGTCGGTACGAGCAGTACTTC. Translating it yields CASSPLRDSRYEQYF.

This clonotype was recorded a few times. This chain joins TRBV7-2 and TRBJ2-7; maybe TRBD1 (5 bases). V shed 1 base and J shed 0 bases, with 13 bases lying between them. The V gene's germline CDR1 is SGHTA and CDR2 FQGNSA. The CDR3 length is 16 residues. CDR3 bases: TGTGCCAGCAGCTTAGTAGGACACCTGAGCTCCTACGAGCAGTACTTC. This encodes CASSLVGHLSSYEQYF.

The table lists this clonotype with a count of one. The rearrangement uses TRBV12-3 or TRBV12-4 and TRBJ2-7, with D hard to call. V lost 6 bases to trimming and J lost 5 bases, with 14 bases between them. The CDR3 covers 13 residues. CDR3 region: CASRNDGRDEQYF. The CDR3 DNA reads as TGTGCCAGCAGAAACGATGGGCGCGACGAGCAGTACTTC.

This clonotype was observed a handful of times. For the CDR3, the DNA is TGCGCCAGCAGCCCCAGGGGGGACGCCTACGAGCAGTACTTC. This translates into CASSPRGDAYEQYF. The chain joins TRBV5-1 to TRBJ2-7, with TRBD1 as a possible D gene (7 bases). Germline lookup yields CDR1 SGHRS and CDR2 YFSETQ. Trimming removed 4 bases from V and 2 bases from J, with 13 bases in between. This CDR3 comprises 14 residues.

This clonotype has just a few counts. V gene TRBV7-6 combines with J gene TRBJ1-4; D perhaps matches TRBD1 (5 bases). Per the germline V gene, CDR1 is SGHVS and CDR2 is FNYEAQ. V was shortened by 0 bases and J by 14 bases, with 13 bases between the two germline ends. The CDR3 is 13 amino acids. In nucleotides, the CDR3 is TGTGCCAGCAGCTTAGCAGGACACAAGTGGCTGTTTTTT. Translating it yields CASSLAGHKWLFF.

The CDR3 loop reads CASSYAYTGSNTEAFF. The CDR3 region has the DNA TGTGCCAGCAGTTACGCGTACACAGGATCTAACACTGAAGCTTTCTTT. V gene TRBV6-5 combines with J gene TRBJ1-1, with D possibly matching TRBD1 (5 bases). V lost 2 bases, J lost 2 bases, and 15 bases lay in between. Germline V gene lookup returns CDR1 MNHEY and CDR2 SVGAGI. CDR3 size: 16 residues.